Listed below are T cell receptor beta chains from one sample, sequenced in a study of shared clonotypes between healthy human individuals. Some clones are missing from TCRdb's copy, which holds only in-frame ones; the method was immunoSEQ multiplex PCR. Of roughly 500,000 clones detected, 79% appear once; the ten largest clones hold roughly 13%. The sequencing input was PBMCs. The source of these receptors is a woman in her 40s in good health. Some clones in this sample may be carry-over from other donors' samples. Both conserved end residues are part of each CDR3. The D gene is left open where the match is weak. The size entry is marked missing in some rows and otherwise reads once, few, many or a size class.

clone size | J gene | D gene | V gene | CDR3 protein | CDR3 DNA
NA | TRBJ1-5 | NA | TRBV11-2 | CASSTWRDQPQHF | TGTGCCAGCAGCACATGGCGGGATCAGCCCCAGCATTTT
once | TRBJ2-5 | NA | TRBV27 | CASTPRGTGDQETQYF | TGTGCCAGCACCCCCAGGGGGACGGGAGATCAAGAGACCCAGTACTTC
NA | TRBJ2-5 | NA | TRBV9 | CASSVEAGIGYKETQYF | TGTGCCAGCAGCGTAGAAGCAGGGATAGGTTACAAAGAGACCCAGTACTTC
NA | TRBJ1-1 | TRBD1 | TRBV25-1 | CASSEGTGGLAFF | TGTGCCAGCAGTGAGGGGACAGGGGGTTTGGCTTTCTTT
NA | TRBJ2-2 | NA | TRBV7-9 | CASSPQGYTGELFF | TGTGCCAGCAGCCCACAGGGTTACACCGGGGAGCTGTTTTTT
NA | TRBJ2-1 | NA | TRBV20-1 | CSARDRAEQFF | TGCAGTGCTAGAGATCGGGCGGAGCAGTTCTTC
NA | TRBJ2-7 | TRBD2 | TRBV7-2 | CASSFSGRAYEQYF | TGTGCCAGCAGCTTTAGCGGGAGGGCGTACGAGCAGTACTTC
NA | TRBJ1-2 | NA | TRBV5-6 | CASSLERQRRSNYGYTF | TGTGCCAGCAGCTTGGAGCGACAGCGTCGTTCTAACTATGGCTACACCTTC
NA | TRBJ2-3 | NA | TRBV18 | CASSPGGPDTQYF | TGTGCCAGCTCACCGGGGGGGCCAGATACGCAGTATTTT
NA | TRBJ2-7 | NA | TRBV6-1 | CASRRRGGSYEQYF | TGTGCCAGCAGGAGGCGGGGTGGGAGCTACGAGCAGTACTTC
NA | TRBJ2-1 | NA | TRBV7-9 | CASSLIGGKTYNEQFF | TGTGCCAGCAGCTTGATTGGCGGGAAAACCTACAATGAGCAGTTCTTC
NA | TRBJ2-1 | NA | TRBV6-1 | CASRGNGLYNEQFF | TGTGCCAGCAGAGGGAATGGCCTCTACAATGAGCAGTTCTTC
few | TRBJ1-1 | NA | TRBV25-1 | CASSVGTEAFF | TGTGCCAGCAGTGTAGGCACTGAAGCTTTCTTT
NA | TRBJ1-5 | NA | TRBV30 | CAWSVGSGRNQPQHF | TGTGCCTGGAGTGTGGGTTCAGGGCGCAATCAGCCCCAGCATTTT
NA | TRBJ1-5 | TRBD1 | TRBV15 | CATSSPGTGLSQPQHF | TGTGCCACCAGCAGCCCCGGGACAGGGCTTTCACAGCCCCAGCATTTT
NA | TRBJ1-1 | TRBD1 | TRBV27 | CASRPGTGLNTEAFF | TGTGCCAGCAGGCCCGGGACAGGCCTTAACACTGAAGCTTTCTTT
NA | TRBJ2-7 | TRBD2 | TRBV2 | CASSAALAGSGEQYF | TGTGCCAGCAGTGCCGCGCTAGCGGGATCGGGAGAGCAGTACTTC
once | TRBJ1-5 | NA | TRBV6-1 | CASSEDPGGNQPQHF | TGTGCCAGCAGTGAAGACCCGGGCGGCAATCAGCCCCAGCATTTT
NA | TRBJ2-1 | TRBD1 | TRBV5-4 | CASSLSGGAYNEQFF | TGTGCCAGCAGCTTGTCAGGGGGAGCCTACAATGAGCAGTTCTTC
NA | TRBJ1-4 | NA | TRBV27 | CASRERAGTENEKLFF | TGTGCCAGCAGGGAAAGAGCTGGGACCGAGAATGAAAAACTGTTTTTT
NA | TRBJ1-1 | NA | TRBV25-1 | CASRGSWQQNTEAFF | TGTGCCAGCAGGGGTTCTTGGCAGCAGAACACTGAAGCTTTCTTT
few | TRBJ1-1 | TRBD1 | TRBV27 | CASRQGAFTEAFF | TGTGCCAGCAGACAGGGGGCTTTTACTGAAGCTTTCTTT
NA | TRBJ2-1 | TRBD1 | TRBV10-3 | CAISEDRDRYNEQFF | TGTGCCATCAGTGAGGACCGGGACAGGTACAATGAGCAGTTCTTC
NA | TRBJ1-2 | NA | TRBV28 | CASTLGGDYGYTF | TGTGCCAGCACCCTAGGGGGGGACTATGGCTACACCTTC
NA | TRBJ2-2 | TRBD2 | TRBV27 | CASSLSWRVAGGPNTGELFF | TGTGCCAGCAGTTTATCATGGAGGGTAGCGGGAGGGCCGAACACCGGGGAGCTGTTTTTT
NA | TRBJ2-5 | TRBD1 | TRBV5-1 | CASSFQPQGQGEETQYF | TGCGCCAGCAGCTTCCAGCCCCAGGGACAGGGCGAAGAGACCCAGTACTTC
NA | TRBJ2-7 | NA | TRBV28 | CASGVYAYEQYF | TGTGCCAGCGGAGTTTATGCCTACGAGCAGTACTTC
NA | TRBJ2-4 | NA | TRBV28 | CASSLSDLAKNIQYF | TGTGCCAGCAGTTTATCCGACCTAGCCAAAAACATTCAGTACTTC
NA | TRBJ1-3 | NA | TRBV28 | CASSIQMGARNTIYF | TGTGCCAGCAGTATCCAAATGGGGGCGCGAAACACCATATATTTT